The subject of this entry is one TCR beta chain. What it recognizes is unknown. This record belongs to a study of T cell responses to AZD1222 COVID-19 vaccine. Overall study findings and caveats: Repertoires in all cases were sampled only once the peak T cell response had passed. Two doses of AZD1222 preceded a rise in Spike-specific TCR breadth and depth. Mostly white British, mostly female donors; authors suggested clonal diversity may be underestimated.

V was trimmed by 5 bases and J by 12 bases, leaving 23 bases between them. From germline, CDR1 is MNHNY and CDR2 SVGAGI (reference sequence). The CDR3 spans 14 residues. Using immunoSEQ multiplex PCR, the repertoire was profiled, and TCRdb retains in-frame clones only, with some absent. The table has approximately 94,000 clones, about 90% seen once. V usage is TRBV6-6 and J usage is TRBJ2-7; possibly TRBD1 or TRBD2 for D (5 bases each). The starting material was peripheral blood, obtained on day 0 of AZD1222 vaccination. The TCR comes from an adult in good health. The CDR3 protein is CASSQILPGPRGYF. As DNA, the CDR3 is TGTGCCAGCAGTCAGATTTTACCGGGGCCCCGAGGGTACTTC.